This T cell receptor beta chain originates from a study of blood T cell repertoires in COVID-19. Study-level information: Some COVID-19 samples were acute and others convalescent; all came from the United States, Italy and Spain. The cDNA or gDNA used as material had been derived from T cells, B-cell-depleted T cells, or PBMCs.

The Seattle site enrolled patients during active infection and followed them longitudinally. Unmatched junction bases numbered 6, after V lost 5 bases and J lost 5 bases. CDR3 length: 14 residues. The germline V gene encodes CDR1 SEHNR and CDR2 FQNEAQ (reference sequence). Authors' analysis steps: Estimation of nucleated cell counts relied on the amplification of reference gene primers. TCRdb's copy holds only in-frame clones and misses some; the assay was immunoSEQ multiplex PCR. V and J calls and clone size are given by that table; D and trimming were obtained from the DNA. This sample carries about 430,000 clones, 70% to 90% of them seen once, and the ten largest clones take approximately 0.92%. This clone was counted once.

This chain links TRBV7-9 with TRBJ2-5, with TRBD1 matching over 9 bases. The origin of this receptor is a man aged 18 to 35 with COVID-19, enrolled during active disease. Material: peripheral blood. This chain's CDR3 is CASSPRTGAETQYF. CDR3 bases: TGTGCCAGCAGCCCTCGGACAGGGGCGGAGACCCAGTACTTC.